The 7 T cell receptor beta chains below were found in one sample sequenced in a study of OX40 agonist ivuxolimab in advanced cancers. The data were produced by immunoSEQ multiplex PCR, yet TCRdb's version contains in-frame clones alone and is incomplete. The sample records 60,000 or so clones, 89% being singletons. The material sequenced was CD4+ or CD8+ T cells sorted from blood, taken in a trial of the OX40 agonist ivuxolimab. The receptor source for this set is an adult with an advanced solid tumor such as melanoma, head and neck, liver or kidney cancer.

The J gene is TRBJ2-7, the V gene TRBV30; 7 bases are a match to TRBD2. CDR3 length: 16 residues. Germline trimming cut 3 bases from V and 2 bases from J; bases unmatched to any gene: 13. Germline V gives CDR1 GTSNPN, CDR2 SVGIG (reference sequence). For the CDR3, the DNA is TGTGCCTGGAGCGCGATCGGGGAGGGGAACCCCTACGAGCAGTACTTC. Its protein product is CAWSAIGEGNPYEQYF.

The V gene is TRBV7-9, the J gene TRBJ1-1; no definite D call. V was cut by 8 bases and J by 0 bases, with 7 bases left in between. This CDR3 is 12 amino acids long. Per the germline V gene, CDR1 is SEHNR and CDR2 is FQNEAQ (reference sequence). CDR3 coding DNA: TGTGCCAGCGGGGAGATGAACACTGAAGCTTTCTTT. This translates into CASGEMNTEAFF.

This chain connects TRBV10-2 to TRBJ2-2, with D perhaps TRBD1 or TRBD2 (5 bases each). The CDR3 length is 16 residues. Trimming stripped 2 bases from V and 2 bases from J, with 12 bases between. Germline loops: CDR1 WSHSY, CDR2 SAAADI. The CDR3 region has the DNA TGCGCCAGCAGTGAGACGAGGGACCGCAACACCGGGGAGCTGTTTTTT. It specifies CASSETRDRNTGELFF.

This clone is a singleton in its sample. The genes are TRBV4-1 and TRBJ1-2; 7 positions match TRBD1. Germline assignment: CDR1 MGHRA and CDR2 YSYEKL. V lost 0 bases, J lost 1 base, and 2 bases stayed unmatched. This CDR3 region has 15 residues. The DNA for the CDR3 is TGCGCCAGCAGCCAAGAGTCAGGGGGTAACTATGGCTACACCTTC. It translates to CASSQESGGNYGYTF.

The chain combines TRBV7-2 with TRBJ2-3; 12 bases line up with TRBD2. Per the germline V gene, CDR1 is SGHTA and CDR2 is FQGNSA. Germline trimming cut 2 bases from V and 4 bases from J; bases unmatched to any gene: 1. The CDR3 totals 15 residues. The CDR3 region has the DNA TGTGCCAGCAGCTTACTAGCGGGGGGGCCAGATACGCAGTATTTT. Protein sequence: CASSLLAGGPDTQYF.

The chain carries TRBV5-1 and TRBJ2-7; D may be TRBD1 (5 bases). This CDR3 is built from 14 residues. Trimming cost V 6 bases and J 0 bases, with 13 bases left between them. Germline-derived CDR1 and CDR2 are SGHRS and YFSETQ. CDR3 nucleotide sequence: TGCGCCAGCACCCGGACCGACAGCTCCTACGAGCAGTACTTC. Its translation: CASTRTDSSYEQYF.

The chain joins TRBV5-4 to TRBJ2-3; TRBD1 is a possible D gene (6 bases). The ends were cut back, 0 bases at V and 1 base at J, with 9 bases in the middle. Germline lookup yields CDR1 SGHNT and CDR2 YYREEE (reference sequence). The CDR3 loop spans 15 amino acids. The CDR3 coding sequence is TGTGCCAGCAGCTTGGTGTCAGGGGGCACAGATACGCAGTATTTT. The encoded protein is CASSLVSGGTDTQYF.